The entry below describes one TCR beta chain. Its target is unknown. Semi-nested PCR with Nested Universal Primer A followed constant-region reverse priming of full-length variable regions. TCRdb re-called the 5' RACE reads with MiXCR, one entry per CDR3 protein. The sample consists of approximately 23,000 distinct CDR3 sequences, under 40% of them appearing once. CDR1 MNHEY and CDR2 SVGAGI come from the germline V gene. The V and J ends lost 6 bases and 4 bases respectively, with 16 bases between them. The CDR3 covers 15 residues. Study-level points and caveats: Greatest tumor Treg TCR overlap was with tumor naive CD4+ cells. Tumor memory CD4+ T cell TCR gene usage was found to cluster with blood and lymph node memory CD4+ cells and with lymph node naive CD4+ cells.

CD25-based Treg depletion was applied to purified naive CD4+ T cells. The chain uses TRBV6-5 and TRBJ2-1; the D is unclear. This TCR was sampled from a female donor with breast cancer. Sequencing was carried out using tumor-infiltrating naive CD4+ T cells sorted from the breast tumor. Subset described: naive CD4+ T cells, CD4+CD45RA+CD25-. The CDR3 protein is CASRISLSAYNEQFF. The CDR3 DNA is TGTGCCAGCAGGATCTCGTTAAGCGCATACAATGAGCAGTTCTTC.